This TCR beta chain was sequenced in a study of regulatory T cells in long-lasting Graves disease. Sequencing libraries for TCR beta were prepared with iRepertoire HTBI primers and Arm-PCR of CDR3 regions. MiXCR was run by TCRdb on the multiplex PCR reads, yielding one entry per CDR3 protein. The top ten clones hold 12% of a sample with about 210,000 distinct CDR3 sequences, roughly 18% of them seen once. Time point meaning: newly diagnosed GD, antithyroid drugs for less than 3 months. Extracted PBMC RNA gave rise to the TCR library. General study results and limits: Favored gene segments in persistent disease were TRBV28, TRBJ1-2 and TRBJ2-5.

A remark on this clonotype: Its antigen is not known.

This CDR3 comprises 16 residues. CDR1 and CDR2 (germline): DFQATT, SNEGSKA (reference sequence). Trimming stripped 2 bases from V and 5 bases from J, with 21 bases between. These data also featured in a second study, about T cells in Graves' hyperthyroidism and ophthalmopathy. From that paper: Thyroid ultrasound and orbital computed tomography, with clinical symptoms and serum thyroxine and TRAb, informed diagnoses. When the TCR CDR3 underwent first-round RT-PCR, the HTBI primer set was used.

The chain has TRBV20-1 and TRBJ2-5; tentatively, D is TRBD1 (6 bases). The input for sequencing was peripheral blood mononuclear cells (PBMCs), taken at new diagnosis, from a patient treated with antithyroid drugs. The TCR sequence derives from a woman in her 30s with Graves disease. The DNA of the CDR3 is TGCAGTGCTAGAAGCCAGTCAAGAGGGGGTCATGAGACCCAGTACTTC. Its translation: CSARSQSRGGHETQYF.